This T cell receptor beta chain derives from a study of blood T cell repertoires in COVID-19. Assay used: immunoSEQ multiplex PCR; TCRdb lists only in-frame clones, some missing. The top ten hold approximately 15% of the sample, which has approximately 250,000 clones, roughly four fifths seen once. Participant reports of clinical history set cohort assignment. The clonotype comes from a man in his forties who had recovered from COVID-19. What was sequenced was PBMCs or T cells enriched from blood (not recorded which).

The CDR3 nucleotides read TGTGCCAGCCGGACTGGACAGTTCCATGGCTACACCTTC. Encoded protein: CASRTGQFHGYTF. This chain uses TRBV5-6 with TRBJ1-2, with D maybe TRBD1 (6 bases). Trimming took 7 bases from V and 6 from J, leaving 16 bases between them. The germline gives CDR1 SGHDT, CDR2 YYEEEE. The CDR3 is made up of 13 amino acids. Full variable domain (missing parts from reference TRBV5-6 and TRBJ1-2): DAGVTQSPTHLIKTRGQQVTLRCSPKSGHDTVSWYQQALGQGPQFIFQYYEEEERQRGNFPDRFSGHQFPNYSSELNVNALLLGDSALYLCASRTGQFHGYTFGSGTRLTVV.